The 7 T cell receptor beta chains listed next were all sequenced from one sample in a study of T cells in localized non-small cell lung cancer. Profiled with immunoSEQ multiplex PCR; TCRdb holds only in-frame clones, not every one. The table records 25,000 to 30,000 clones, about four fifths of them present only once. Sequences were derived from peripheral blood mononuclear cells, sampled before any cancer treatment. The receptors shown here come from a man aged 40 to 69 with stage III lung adenocarcinoma.

This chain links TRBV5-1 with TRBJ1-1; D ambiguous. This CDR3 has 13 amino acids. Trimming stripped 0 bases from V and 0 bases from J, with 3 bases between. From germline, CDR1 is SGHRS and CDR2 YFSETQ. The CDR3 DNA reads as TGCGCCAGCAGCTTGGTTGTGAACACTGAAGCTTTCTTT. Protein sequence: CASSLVVNTEAFF.

The chain carries TRBV4-1 and TRBJ2-3; possible D gene TRBD2, 6 bases. Looked up from germline, CDR1 is MGHRA and CDR2 is YSYEKL. With 0 bases removed from V and 1 base from J, the gap between germline ends came to 11 bases. CDR3 length equals 16 residues. CDR3 in amino acids: CASSQDPGLRTDTQYF. The CDR3, as DNA: TGCGCCAGCAGCCAAGACCCGGGACTTCGCACAGATACGCAGTATTTT.

The rearrangement uses TRBV19 and TRBJ2-2; D is perhaps TRBD2 (5 bases). Germline assignment: CDR1 LNHDA and CDR2 SQIVND (reference sequence). Trimming took 3 bases from V and 3 from J, leaving 14 bases between them. The length of the CDR3 is 16 residues. DNA of the CDR3: TGTGCCAGTAGTATCCGTGTCGAGAGGGACACCGGGGAGCTGTTTTTT. It codes for CASSIRVERDTGELFF.

The chain couples TRBV11-2 to TRBJ1-3; no firm D call. This CDR3 spans 16 amino acids. Germline CDR1 SGHAT, CDR2 FQNNGV. V gave up 7 bases and J gave up 4 bases, with 20 bases separating them. The CDR3 DNA reads TGTGCCAGCACCCAAAGGAGGGTCTCGGGGGGAAACACCATATATTTT. Protein product: CASTQRRVSGGNTIYF.

The chain links TRBV5-4 to TRBJ2-7; the D gene could be TRBD1 or TRBD2 (5 bases each). The CDR3 contains 14 residues. V lost 4 bases and J 0 bases, leaving 11 bases between the germline ends. Germline V gene lookup returns CDR1 SGHNT and CDR2 YYREEE (reference sequence). CDR3 sequence reads: CASSLSGSSYEQYF. The CDR3 nucleotides read TGTGCCAGCAGCCTTTCAGGGAGCTCCTACGAGCAGTACTTC.

The V gene is TRBV21-1, the J gene TRBJ1-2; the table names TRBD1, a call not compared with the DNA. TRBV21-1 is described as a pseudogene. The CDR3 is 17 amino acids. The CDR3 region has the DNA TGTGCCAGCAGCAAAGGGGTTAACAGGGAAGGTAACTATGGCTACACCTTC. Protein product: CASSKGVNREGNYGYTF.

This chain connects TRBV28 to TRBJ1-5; D is ambiguous. Trimming took off 1 base at V and 9 bases at J, with 16 bases between the two ends. The CDR3 consists of 15 residues. CDR1 MDHEN and CDR2 SYDVKM come from the germline V gene. The CDR3 reads CASSLSFGQRSPQHF. For the CDR3, the DNA is TGTGCCAGCAGTTTATCATTCGGGCAAAGATCGCCCCAGCATTTT.